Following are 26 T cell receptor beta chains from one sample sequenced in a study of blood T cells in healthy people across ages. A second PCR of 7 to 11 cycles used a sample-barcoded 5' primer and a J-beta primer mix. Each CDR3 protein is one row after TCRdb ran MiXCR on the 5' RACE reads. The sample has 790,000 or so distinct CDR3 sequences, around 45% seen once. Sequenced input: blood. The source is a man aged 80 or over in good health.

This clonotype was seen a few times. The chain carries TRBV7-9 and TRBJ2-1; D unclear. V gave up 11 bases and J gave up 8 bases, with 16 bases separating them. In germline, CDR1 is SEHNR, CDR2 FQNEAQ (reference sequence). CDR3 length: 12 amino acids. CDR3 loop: CASRSERHEQFF. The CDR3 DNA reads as TGTGCCTCAAGGTCTGAAAGACATGAGCAGTTCTTC.

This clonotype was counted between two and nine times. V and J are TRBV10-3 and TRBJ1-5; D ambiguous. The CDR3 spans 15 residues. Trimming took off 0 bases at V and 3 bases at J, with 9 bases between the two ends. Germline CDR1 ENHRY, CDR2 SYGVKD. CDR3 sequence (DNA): TGTGCCATCAGTGAGTCGATAGGAATCAATCAGCCCCAGCATTTT. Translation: CAISESIGINQPQHF.

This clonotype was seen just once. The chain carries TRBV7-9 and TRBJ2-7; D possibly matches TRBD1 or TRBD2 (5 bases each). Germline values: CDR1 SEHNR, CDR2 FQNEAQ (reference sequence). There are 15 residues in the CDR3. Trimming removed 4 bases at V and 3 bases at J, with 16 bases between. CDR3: CASSSRDLGNYEQYF. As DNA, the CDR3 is TGTGCCAGCAGCTCCCGGGACCTAGGGAACTACGAGCAGTACTTC.

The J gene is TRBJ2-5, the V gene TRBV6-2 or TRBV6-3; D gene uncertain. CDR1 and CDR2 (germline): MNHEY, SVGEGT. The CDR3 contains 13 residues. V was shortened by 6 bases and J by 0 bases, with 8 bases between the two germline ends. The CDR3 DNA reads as TGTGCCAGCAGCCCCGACTACCAAGAGACCCAGTACTTC. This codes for CASSPDYQETQYF.

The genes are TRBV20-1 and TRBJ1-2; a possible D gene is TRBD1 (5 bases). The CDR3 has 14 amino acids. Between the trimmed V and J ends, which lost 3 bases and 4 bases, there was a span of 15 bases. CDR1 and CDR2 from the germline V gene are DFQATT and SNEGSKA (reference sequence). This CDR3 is CSARDQQRGYGYTF. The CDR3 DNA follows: TGCAGTGCTAGGGACCAACAGAGGGGCTATGGCTACACCTTC.

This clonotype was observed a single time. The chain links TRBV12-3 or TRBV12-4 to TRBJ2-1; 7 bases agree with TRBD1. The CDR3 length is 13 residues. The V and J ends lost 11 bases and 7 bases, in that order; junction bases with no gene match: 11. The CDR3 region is CAGKGLGQNEQFF. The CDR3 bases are TGTGCCGGCAAGGGTCTGGGACAGAATGAGCAGTTCTTC.

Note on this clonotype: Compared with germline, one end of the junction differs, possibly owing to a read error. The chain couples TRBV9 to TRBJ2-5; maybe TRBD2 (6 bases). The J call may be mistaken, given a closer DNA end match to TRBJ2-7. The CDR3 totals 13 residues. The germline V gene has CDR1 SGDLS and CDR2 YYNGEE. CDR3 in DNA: TGTGCCAGCGGCGCGGGGAACTCCCACGAGCAGTACTTC. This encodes CASGAGNSHEQYF.

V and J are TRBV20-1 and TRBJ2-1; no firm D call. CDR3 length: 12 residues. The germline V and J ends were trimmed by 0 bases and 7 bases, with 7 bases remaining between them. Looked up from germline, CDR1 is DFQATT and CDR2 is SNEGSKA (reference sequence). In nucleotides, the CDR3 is TGCAGTGCTAGAGAAAATTTTAATGAGCAGTTCTTC. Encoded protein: CSARENFNEQFF.

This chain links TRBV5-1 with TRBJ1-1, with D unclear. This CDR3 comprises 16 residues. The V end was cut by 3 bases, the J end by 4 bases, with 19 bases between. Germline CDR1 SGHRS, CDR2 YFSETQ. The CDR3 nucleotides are TGCGCCAGCAGCTCGGAAACAAGCTCCGTTGGCACTGAAGCTTTCTTT. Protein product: CASSSETSSVGTEAFF.

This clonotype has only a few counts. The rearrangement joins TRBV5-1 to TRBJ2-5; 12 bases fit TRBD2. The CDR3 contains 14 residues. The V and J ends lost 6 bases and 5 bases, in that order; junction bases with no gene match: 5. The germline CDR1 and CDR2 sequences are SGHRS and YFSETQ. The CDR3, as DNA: TGCGCCAGCACTAGCGGGAGGGCAAGCGAGACCCAGTACTTC. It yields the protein CASTSGRASETQYF.

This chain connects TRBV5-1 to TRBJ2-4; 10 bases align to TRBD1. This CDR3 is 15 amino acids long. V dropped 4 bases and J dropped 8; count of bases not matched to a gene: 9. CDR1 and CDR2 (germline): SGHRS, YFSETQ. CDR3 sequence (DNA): TGCGCCAGCAGCCACTATCCGGGACAGGGGTACATTCAGTACTTC. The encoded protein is CASSHYPGQGYIQYF.

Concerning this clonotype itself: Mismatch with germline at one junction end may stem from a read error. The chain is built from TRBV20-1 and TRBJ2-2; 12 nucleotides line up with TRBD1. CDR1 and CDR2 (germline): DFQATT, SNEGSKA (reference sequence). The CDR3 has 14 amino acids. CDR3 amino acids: CSASGQGAAGEQFF. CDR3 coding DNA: TGCAGTGCCTCGGGACAGGGGGCGGCCGGGGAGCAGTTTTTT.

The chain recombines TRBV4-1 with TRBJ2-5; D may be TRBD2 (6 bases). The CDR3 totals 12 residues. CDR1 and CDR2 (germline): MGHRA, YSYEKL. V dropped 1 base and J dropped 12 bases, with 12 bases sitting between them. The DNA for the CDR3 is TGCGCCAGCAGCCAAGTGGAGGGATACAAGTACTTC. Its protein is CASSQVEGYKYF.

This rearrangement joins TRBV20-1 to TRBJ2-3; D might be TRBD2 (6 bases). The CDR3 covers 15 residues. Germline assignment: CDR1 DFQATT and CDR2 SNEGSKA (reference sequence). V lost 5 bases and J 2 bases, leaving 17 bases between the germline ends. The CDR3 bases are TGCAGTGCTTCCATCGGGGGTGCTCTCACAGATACGCAGTATTTT. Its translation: CSASIGGALTDTQYF.

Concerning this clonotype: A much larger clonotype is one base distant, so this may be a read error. CDR3 coding DNA: TGTGCCAGCAGCGCAGGGACACCTAGGGGGGGCTACACCTTC. Its translation is CASSAGTPRGGYTF. The chain employs TRBV7-2 and TRBJ1-2, with TRBD1 as a possible D gene (6 bases). Germline-derived CDR1 and CDR2 are SGHTA and FQGNSA. This CDR3 region has 14 residues. Trimming left V 5 bases short and J 8 bases short, with 18 bases between.

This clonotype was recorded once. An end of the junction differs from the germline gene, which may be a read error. The CDR3 protein is CATSPSGRSTDMQYF. In nucleotides, the CDR3 is TGTGCCACCAGTCCTAGCGGGAGATCCACAGATATGCAGTATTTT. The chain couples TRBV24-1 to TRBJ2-3; TRBD2 matches at 10 bases. The CDR3 covers 15 residues. CDR1 is KGHDR, CDR2 SFDVKD, per germline.

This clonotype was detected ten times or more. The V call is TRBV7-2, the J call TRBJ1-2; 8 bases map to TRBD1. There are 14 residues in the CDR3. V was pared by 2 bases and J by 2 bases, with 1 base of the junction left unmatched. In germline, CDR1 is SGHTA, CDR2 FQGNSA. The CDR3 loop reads CASSLRQGNYGYTF. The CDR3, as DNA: TGTGCCAGCAGCTTAAGACAGGGGAACTATGGCTACACCTTC.

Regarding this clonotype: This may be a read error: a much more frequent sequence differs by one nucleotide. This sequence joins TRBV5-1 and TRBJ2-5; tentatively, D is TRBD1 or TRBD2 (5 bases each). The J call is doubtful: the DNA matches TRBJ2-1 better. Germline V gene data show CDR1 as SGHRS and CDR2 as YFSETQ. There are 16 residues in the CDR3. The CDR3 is CASSLGGTSKQETQFF. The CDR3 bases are TGCGCCAGCAGCTTGGGGGGGACCAGTAAACAAGAGACCCAGTTCTTC.

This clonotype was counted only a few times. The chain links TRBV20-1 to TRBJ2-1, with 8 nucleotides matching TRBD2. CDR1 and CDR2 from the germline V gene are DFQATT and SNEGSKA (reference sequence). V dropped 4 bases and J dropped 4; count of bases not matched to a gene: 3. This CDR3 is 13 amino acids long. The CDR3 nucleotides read TGCAGTGCTACGGTAGCGGGGTACAATGAGCAGTTCTTC. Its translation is CSATVAGYNEQFF.

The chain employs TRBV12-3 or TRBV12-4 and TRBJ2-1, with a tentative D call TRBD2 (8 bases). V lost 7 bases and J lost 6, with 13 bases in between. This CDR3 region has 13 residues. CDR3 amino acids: CASNREGANEQFF. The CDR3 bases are TGTGCCAGCAACCGGGAGGGGGCCAATGAGCAGTTCTTC.

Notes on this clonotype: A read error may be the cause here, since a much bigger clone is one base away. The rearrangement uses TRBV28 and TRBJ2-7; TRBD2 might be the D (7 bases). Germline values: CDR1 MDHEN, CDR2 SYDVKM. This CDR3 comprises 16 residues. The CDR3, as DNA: TGTGCCTGCAGCAGGCCGGGGGGCCGCTCCTACAATGAGCAGTACTTC. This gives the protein CACSRPGGRSYNEQYF.

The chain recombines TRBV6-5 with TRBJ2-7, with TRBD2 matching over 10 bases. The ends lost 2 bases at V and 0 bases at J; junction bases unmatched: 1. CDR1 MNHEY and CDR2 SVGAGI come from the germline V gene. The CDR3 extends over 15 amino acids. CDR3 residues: CASSYTSGVSYEQYF. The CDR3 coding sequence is TGTGCCAGCAGTTACACTAGCGGGGTCTCCTACGAGCAGTACTTC.

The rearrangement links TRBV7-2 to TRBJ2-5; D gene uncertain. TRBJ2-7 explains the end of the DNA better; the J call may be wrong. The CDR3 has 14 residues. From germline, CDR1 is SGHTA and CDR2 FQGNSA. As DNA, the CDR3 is TGTGCCAGCAGCGCACCATTCCGATCCTACGAGCAGTACTTC. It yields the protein CASSAPFRSYEQYF.

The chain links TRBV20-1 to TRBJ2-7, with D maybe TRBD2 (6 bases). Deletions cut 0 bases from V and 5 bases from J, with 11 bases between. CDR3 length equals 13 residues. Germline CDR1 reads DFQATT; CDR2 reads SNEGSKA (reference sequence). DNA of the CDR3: TGCAGTGCTAGAGAGCCTAGCGCTAACGAGCAGTACTTC. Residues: CSAREPSANEQYF.

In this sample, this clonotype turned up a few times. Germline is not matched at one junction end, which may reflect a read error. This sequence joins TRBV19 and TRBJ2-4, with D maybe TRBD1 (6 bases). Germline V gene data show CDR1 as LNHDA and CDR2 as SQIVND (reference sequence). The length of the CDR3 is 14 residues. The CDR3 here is CASSTGLAKNIQYF. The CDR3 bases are TGTGCCAGCAGTACAGGGCTAGCCAAAAACATTCAGTACTTC.

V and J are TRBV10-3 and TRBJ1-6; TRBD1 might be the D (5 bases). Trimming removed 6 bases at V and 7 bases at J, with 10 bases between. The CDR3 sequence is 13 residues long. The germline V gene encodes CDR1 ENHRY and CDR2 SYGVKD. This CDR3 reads CAIRETENSPLHF. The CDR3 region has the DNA TGTGCCATCAGGGAGACAGAAAATTCACCCCTCCACTTT.